These 29 T cell receptor beta chains were sequenced from one sample in a study of T-cell reconstitution after alpha-beta-depleted transplantation in children. Preparation of the TCRbeta library involved a method that used unique molecular identifiers. TCRdb ran MiXCR on the PCR reads and lists one entry per CDR3 protein. Found here are around 580,000 distinct CDR3 sequences, 27% of them singletons; the top ten hold approximately 39%. The sample was PBMCs, taken before TCRalphabeta/CD19-depleted stem cell transplant. The receptor set was obtained from a boy under two years old with Wiskott-Aldrich syndrome, due to receive a stem cell transplant.

This clonotype was seen a few times. The chain carries TRBV29-1 and TRBJ1-4; 7 nucleotides align to TRBD1. With V trimmed by 6 bases and J by 8 bases, 6 bases remained unmatched. The germline CDR1 and CDR2 sequences are SQVTM and ANQGSEA. This CDR3 is 12 amino acids long. CDR3 loop: CSVRTGEEKLFF. The CDR3 nucleotides read TGCAGCGTGAGAACAGGGGAAGAAAAACTGTTTTTT.

This rearrangement joins TRBV9 to TRBJ2-1, with D possibly TRBD2 on 6 matching bases. This CDR3 is 15 amino acids long. Deletions cut 3 bases from V and 4 bases from J, with 14 bases between. Per the germline V gene, CDR1 is SGDLS and CDR2 is YYNGEE. CDR3 residues: CASSGRERTYNEQFF. The CDR3 DNA sequence: TGTGCCAGCAGCGGGAGGGAGAGAACATACAATGAGCAGTTCTTC.

This sequence joins TRBV4-1 and TRBJ2-7; 8 bases align to TRBD1. The germline V gene encodes CDR1 MGHRA and CDR2 YSYEKL. J was trimmed by 3 bases and V by 2 bases; bases with no gene match: 3. The CDR3 length is 14 residues. CDR3 DNA: TGCGCCAGCAGCCAACCGGGACAGGACTACGAGCAGTACTTC. Its translation: CASSQPGQDYEQYF.

The rearrangement links TRBV5-1 to TRBJ2-1, with 8 bases aligning to TRBD1. The germline V gene encodes CDR1 SGHRS and CDR2 YFSETQ. There are 19 residues in the CDR3. After removal of 4 bases from V and 3 bases from J, the junction contained 18 bases not matched to a gene. The CDR3 loop is CASSGPGQAARSGYNEQFF. DNA for the CDR3: TGCGCCAGCAGCGGACCGGGACAGGCAGCCCGGTCCGGCTACAATGAGCAGTTCTTC.

This rearrangement joins TRBV14 to TRBJ2-7, with D hard to call. The V end lost 1 base, the J end lost 4 bases, and 8 bases lay between the germline ends. This CDR3 spans 13 amino acids. Germline-derived CDR1 and CDR2 are SGHDN and FVKESK. The CDR3 is CASSQGFLYEQYF. CDR3 nucleotides: TGTGCCAGCAGCCAAGGGTTTTTGTACGAGCAGTACTTC.

The rearrangement uses TRBV12-3 or TRBV12-4 and TRBJ2-2, with TRBD2 identical over 10 bases. The CDR3 is 17 residues long. J gave up 7 bases and V 7 bases, and 15 bases lay outside the gene matches. CDR3 DNA: TGTGCCAGCAAACCAAGCGGATCTAGCGGGAGCCACGGGGAGCTGTTTTTT. This encodes CASKPSGSSGSHGELFF.

The rearrangement links TRBV12-3 or TRBV12-4 to TRBJ1-2; D is unresolved. The length of the CDR3 is 12 residues. Trimming took 2 bases from V and 8 from J, leaving 9 bases between them. CDR3 nucleotide sequence: TGTGCCAGCAGTTTACCGGGATCCGGCTACACCTTC. This translates into CASSLPGSGYTF.

This clonotype occurred a few times. The chain combines TRBV11-1 with TRBJ2-3; 12 nucleotides align to TRBD2. In germline, CDR1 is SGHAT, CDR2 FQDESV (reference sequence). The CDR3 runs 16 residues. The junction had 3 bases not matched to a gene; V was cut back by 5 bases and J by 0 bases. The CDR3 DNA follows: TGTGCCAGCAGCCGCGGACTAGCGGGAAGCACAGATACGCAGTATTTT. It translates to CASSRGLAGSTDTQYF.

This clonotype was seen a few times. The rearrangement joins TRBV12-5 to TRBJ1-5; the D is unclear. Trimming pared 3 bases from V and 2 bases from J, leaving 8 bases between. The CDR3 length is 14 residues. CDR1 and CDR2 from the germline V gene are LGHNT and FRNRAP. The chain's CDR3 is CASGFRGGNQPQHF. The CDR3 coding sequence is TGTGCTAGTGGTTTTCGGGGTGGCAATCAGCCCCAGCATTTT.

This chain uses TRBV29-1 with TRBJ2-1, with D perhaps matching TRBD2 (5 bases). Deletions cut 3 bases from V and 12 bases from J, with 9 bases between. The CDR3 spans 10 residues. Germline V gene data show CDR1 as SQVTM and CDR2 as ANQGSEA. CDR3 residues: CSVDRRGQFF. The CDR3 DNA reads TGCAGCGTTGATAGACGGGGGCAGTTCTTC.

The genes are TRBV5-1 and TRBJ2-3; 7 bases line up with TRBD2. Germline V CDR1 and CDR2: SGHRS, YFSETQ. This CDR3 contains 17 residues. Trimming took 4 bases from V and 2 from J; bases not matched to a gene: 13. CDR3 DNA sequence: TGCGCCAGCAGCCGGCTGCCTGGAGCGGGACTCACAGATACGCAGTATTTT. This translates into CASSRLPGAGLTDTQYF.

The V and J genes are TRBV7-9 and TRBJ2-3; 9 bases line up with TRBD2. This CDR3 comprises 15 residues. Trimming removed 1 base from V and 5 bases from J; junction bases left unmatched: 4. The germline gives CDR1 SEHNR, CDR2 FQNEAQ (reference sequence). The CDR3 DNA reads TGTGCCAGCAGCTTAGGGGTAGCGGGAGAAGATACGCAGTATTTT. Protein: CASSLGVAGEDTQYF.

The chain has TRBV5-5 and TRBJ2-4; maybe TRBD1 (6 bases). Germline lookup yields CDR1 SGHKS and CDR2 YYEKEE (reference sequence). V gave up 0 bases and J gave up 5 bases, with 9 bases separating them. The CDR3 has 14 amino acids. CDR3 in DNA: TGTGCCAGCAGCTTGGCCCCAGGGGAAAACATTCAGTACTTC. Its protein product is CASSLAPGENIQYF.

The chain couples TRBV5-1 to TRBJ1-6; D uncertain. Germline V gives CDR1 SGHRS, CDR2 YFSETQ. Between the trimmed V and J ends, which lost 7 bases and 8 bases, there was a span of 13 bases. This CDR3 region has 13 residues. CDR3 sequence: CASGTREDSPLHF. CDR3 nucleotides: TGCGCCAGCGGAACAAGGGAGGATTCACCCCTCCACTTT.

This clonotype was seen a handful of times. At one end the junction does not follow the germline gene, possibly because of a read error. V and J are TRBV27 and TRBJ1-2; D may be TRBD1 (6 bases). The CDR3 loop spans 15 amino acids. Germline V lookup: CDR1 MNHEY, CDR2 SMNVEV (reference sequence). The CDR3 region is CASSISPRGGYGYTF. For the CDR3, the DNA is TGTGCCAGCAGTATATCCCCTCGAGGGGGCTATGGCTACACCTTC.

This clonotype showed up just a few times. The genes are TRBV20-1 and TRBJ1-1, with D tentatively TRBD1 (5 bases). The germline gives CDR1 DFQATT, CDR2 SNEGSKA (reference sequence). Trimming removed 3 bases from V and 1 base from J, with 15 bases in between. This CDR3 region has 15 residues. CDR3: CSASDKIGANTEAFF. The CDR3 DNA reads as TGCAGTGCTAGTGATAAGATAGGGGCGAACACTGAAGCTTTCTTT.

This clonotype was recorded a few times. The chain is built from TRBV13 and TRBJ2-1, with 8 bases matching TRBD2. The germline V gene has CDR1 PRHDT and CDR2 FYEKMQ (reference sequence). The CDR3 runs 15 residues. The J segment lost 6 bases and the V segment lost 1 base, leaving 5 bases of the junction unmatched. CDR3 nucleotide sequence: TGTGCCAGCAGCTTAGAGGCTAGCGGGCCCAATGAGCAGTTCTTC. It encodes CASSLEASGPNEQFF. Looking up the rest from reference TRBV13 and TRBJ2-1 gives the full variable domain: AAGVIQSPRHLIKEKRETATLKCYPIPRHDTVYWYQQGPGQDPQFLISFYEKMQSDKGSIPDRFSAQQFSDYHSELNMSSLELGDSALYFCASSLEASGPNEQFFGPGTRLTVL.

V is TRBV15 and J is TRBJ2-1; a weak D match, TRBD2 (6 bases). The CDR3 totals 12 residues. CDR1 LNHNV and CDR2 YYDKDF come from the germline V gene (reference sequence). The V end lost 6 bases, the J end lost 4 bases, and 7 bases lay between the germline ends. For the CDR3, the DNA is TGTGCCACCAGGGGGGGATACAATGAGCAGTTCTTC. Translated: CATRGGYNEQFF.

This clonotype has just a few counts. The chain combines TRBV27 with TRBJ1-5; 8 nucleotides match TRBD1. There are 15 residues in the CDR3. V trimming: 5 bases; J trimming: 4 bases; junction bases outside the gene matches: 7. From germline, CDR1 is MNHEY and CDR2 SMNVEV (reference sequence). The CDR3 DNA sequence: TGTGCCAGCAGTATTCAGGGGGCCTTTAATCAGCCCCAGCATTTT. Translation gives CASSIQGAFNQPQHF.

The count of this clonotype is one. The rearrangement uses TRBV24-1 and TRBJ2-5; 8 bases match TRBD2. The CDR3 spans 14 residues. Losses at the gene ends were 6 bases for V and 5 bases for J; bases not matched to a gene: 7. CDR1 and CDR2 from the germline V gene are KGHDR and SFDVKD. CDR3 sequence (DNA): TGTGCCACCAGTCGGGAGGGCCCGGGCGAGACCCAGTACTTC. As protein: CATSREGPGETQYF.

The chain employs TRBV10-3 and TRBJ2-1; D is possibly TRBD1 (6 bases). The V and J ends lost 7 bases and 4 bases respectively, with 11 bases between them. CDR1 and CDR2 (germline): ENHRY, SYGVKD. The CDR3 sequence is 13 residues long. DNA for the CDR3: TGTGCCATCAATAACAGGGAGTACAATGAGCAGTTCTTC. This translates into CAINNREYNEQFF.

This clonotype was seen a few times. The chain couples TRBV28 to TRBJ2-7; D could derive from TRBD1 or TRBD2 (6 bases each). This CDR3 has 15 amino acids. CDR1 and CDR2 from the germline V gene are MDHEN and SYDVKM. The V end was cut by 5 bases, the J end by 2 bases, with 16 bases between. The CDR3 spells CASSHIIGGTYEQYF. The CDR3 region has the DNA TGTGCCAGCAGTCATATTATAGGGGGGACCTACGAGCAGTACTTC.

J is TRBJ2-3 and V is TRBV20-1; 9 bases fit TRBD2. Germline V lookup: CDR1 DFQATT, CDR2 SNEGSKA (reference sequence). CDR3 length: 13 amino acids. The V and J ends lost 3 bases and 8 bases, in that order; junction bases with no gene match: 6. The CDR3 region has the DNA TGCAGTGCTAGTTTGCGGGAGGGCGGTACGCAGTATTTT. It encodes CSASLREGGTQYF.

This clonotype has ten or more counts. The V call is TRBV20-1, the J call TRBJ1-2; tentative D call: TRBD1 (5 bases). V gave up 3 bases and J gave up 4 bases, with 18 bases separating them. The V gene's germline CDR1 is DFQATT and CDR2 SNEGSKA (reference sequence). This CDR3 spans 15 amino acids. CDR3 amino acids: CSASEEGMEFYGYTF. CDR3 bases: TGCAGTGCTAGTGAAGAGGGGATGGAATTCTATGGCTACACCTTC.

The chain is built from TRBV29-1 and TRBJ2-3, with D possibly being TRBD1 (6 bases). CDR3 length: 14 amino acids. CDR1 and CDR2 (germline): SQVTM, ANQGSEA. With 7 bases removed from V and 1 base from J, the gap between germline ends came to 15 bases. The CDR3 sequence: CSAPGRGGTDTQYF. Written as DNA, the CDR3 is TGCAGCGCCCCGGGCAGGGGCGGCACAGATACGCAGTATTTT.

The J gene is TRBJ2-1, the V gene TRBV27, with 14 bases identical to TRBD2. Germline V gives CDR1 MNHEY, CDR2 SMNVEV (reference sequence). This CDR3 spans 18 amino acids. V was pared by 4 bases and J by 2 bases, with 7 bases of the junction left unmatched. The CDR3 here is CASSSRGLAGVTYNEQFF. The DNA of the CDR3 is TGTGCCAGCAGTTCAAGGGGACTAGCGGGAGTAACCTACAATGAGCAGTTCTTC.

This clonotype was seen only a few times. The CDR3 is CSARAASRAYEQYF. CDR3 bases: TGCAGTGCCCGAGCGGCTAGCCGAGCCTACGAGCAGTACTTC. The chain recombines TRBV20-1 with TRBJ2-7, with a weak D call TRBD2 (5 bases). Germline lookup yields CDR1 DFQATT and CDR2 SNEGSKA (reference sequence). The CDR3 length is 14 residues. The germline V and J ends were trimmed by 6 bases and 2 bases, with 17 bases remaining between them.

The V and J genes are TRBV20-1 and TRBJ2-7, with D possibly being TRBD2 (6 bases). CDR1 is DFQATT and CDR2 is SNEGSKA in the germline V gene (reference sequence). The CDR3 covers 14 residues. V was cut by 0 bases and J by 6 bases, with 15 bases left in between. CDR3 sequence reads: CSARDPLAGLEQYF. CDR3 in DNA: TGCAGTGCTAGAGATCCCCTGGCGGGGCTCGAGCAGTACTTC.

The rearrangement uses TRBV20-1 and TRBJ1-5, with D uncertain. Germline V lookup: CDR1 DFQATT, CDR2 SNEGSKA (reference sequence). V lost 3 bases and J 4 bases, leaving 16 bases between the germline ends. CDR3 length: 15 residues. The CDR3 sequence: CSARQVGNPNQPQHF. The DNA of the CDR3 is TGCAGTGCTAGGCAGGTAGGGAATCCGAATCAGCCCCAGCATTTT.